These 19 T cell receptor beta chains came from one sample sequenced in a study of T cells in Graves' hyperthyroidism and ophthalmopathy. From RNA transcripts, TCR beta CDR3 regions were amplified. The HTBI primer set drove a first-round RT-PCR of the TCR CDR3. Each CDR3 protein is one row after TCRdb ran MiXCR on the multiplex PCR reads. Here the sample spans about 760,000 distinct CDR3 sequences, around a third being singletons. Sequencing input: blood. The receptors come from a woman aged 40 to 55 with Graves' hyperthyroidism.

Remarks on this clonotype: A much larger clone sits a single nucleotide away, making a read error possible. The chain's CDR3 is CASSQNLGDYGQYF. The CDR3 DNA sequence: TGTGCCAGCAGCCAAAATCTCGGGGACTACGGGCAGTACTTC. The rearrangement joins TRBV4-2 to TRBJ2-7, with 7 bases identical to TRBD2. This CDR3 is built from 14 residues. CDR1 is LGHNA, CDR2 YNFKEQ, per germline.

This clonotype was detected a few times. This chain uses TRBV19 with TRBJ1-1; D is ambiguous. The CDR3 totals 12 residues. Germline V CDR1 and CDR2: LNHDA, SQIVND (reference sequence). V was pared by 6 bases and J by 4 bases, with 9 bases between. In DNA, the CDR3 is TGTGCCAGTAGATGGGAGGGCACTGAAGCTTTCTTT. Its translation is CASRWEGTEAFF.

V usage is TRBV19 and J usage is TRBJ2-2; TRBD2 matches at 7 bases. Germline CDR1 LNHDA, CDR2 SQIVND (reference sequence). This CDR3 is 14 amino acids long. With V trimmed by 6 bases and J by 2 bases, 3 bases remained unmatched. The DNA of the CDR3 is TGTGCCAGTAGACCTAGCGGAAACACCGGGGAGCTGTTTTTT. Translation: CASRPSGNTGELFF.

This clonotype came up many times. V is TRBV5-4 and J is TRBJ1-2; D is uncertain. This CDR3 contains 11 residues. Germline V gene data show CDR1 as SGHNT and CDR2 as YYREEE (reference sequence). V shed 2 bases and J shed 8 bases, with 7 bases lying between them. CDR3 in DNA: TGTGCCAGCAGCTTCGGGTGGGGCTACACCTTC. It translates to CASSFGWGYTF.

This clonotype was recorded at least ten times. V is TRBV19 and J is TRBJ1-1, with no clear D. The CDR3 has 12 amino acids. Germline V gives CDR1 LNHDA, CDR2 SQIVND (reference sequence). V lost 11 bases and J 3 bases, leaving 13 bases between the germline ends. The chain's CDR3 is CASRDGDTEAFF. For the CDR3, the DNA is TGTGCCTCTAGGGATGGGGACACTGAAGCTTTCTTT.

The chain joins TRBV7-8 to TRBJ1-3; D gene uncertain. CDR3 length: 17 residues. The germline V gene has CDR1 SGHVS and CDR2 FQNEAQ. Trimming removed 3 bases from V and 8 bases from J, with 23 bases in between. The CDR3 sequence is CASSFRALTGFGDTIYF. As DNA, the CDR3 is TGTGCCAGCAGCTTCCGTGCATTGACGGGGTTCGGCGACACCATATATTTT.

This clonotype was counted many times. A clone one base away is much larger, so this may be a read error. The CDR3 DNA is TGTGCCAGCAGCTTGTGGCTCTCGGCTATGGAGGGCGGCTACACCTTC. Translated, it gives CASSLWLSAMEGGYTF. J is TRBJ1-2 and V is TRBV7-9; the D is unclear. The CDR3 sequence is 16 residues long. Trimming took 3 bases from V and 8 from J, leaving 22 bases between them. The germline gives CDR1 SEHNR, CDR2 FQNEAQ (reference sequence).

The chain carries TRBV20-1 and TRBJ2-7, with TRBD2 matching over 11 bases. Germline assignment: CDR1 DFQATT and CDR2 SNEGSKA (reference sequence). Unmatched junction bases numbered 3, after V lost 0 bases and J lost 2 bases. The CDR3 length is 15 residues. The CDR3 region is CSARDSGGATYEQYF. CDR3 coding DNA: TGCAGTGCTAGAGATAGCGGGGGGGCCACCTACGAGCAGTACTTC.

The J gene is TRBJ2-3, the V gene TRBV5-5, with TRBD2 matching over 14 bases. Germline V gene sequence: CDR1 SGHKS, CDR2 YYEKEE (reference sequence). J was trimmed by 6 bases and V by 0 bases; bases with no gene match: 3. There are 16 residues in the CDR3. This chain's CDR3 is CASSLDRTSGRDTQYF. CDR3 nucleotides: TGTGCCAGCAGCTTGGATAGGACTAGCGGGAGGGATACGCAGTATTTT. Complete variable domain (other parts from reference TRBV5-5 and TRBJ2-3): DAGVTQSPTHLIKTRGQQVTLRCSPISGHKSVSWYQQVLGQGPQFIFQYYEKEERGRGNFPDRFSARQFPNYSSELNVNALLLGDSALYLCASSLDRTSGRDTQYFGPGTRLTVL.

This rearrangement joins TRBV7-6 to TRBJ1-3; unclear D gene. The germline V gene has CDR1 SGHVS and CDR2 FNYEAQ. Trimming took off 0 bases at V and 4 bases at J, with 4 bases between the two ends. The CDR3 length is 13 residues. The DNA for the CDR3 is TGTGCCAGCAGCTTAGCTGACGGAAACACCATATATTTT. It codes for CASSLADGNTIYF.

The chain couples TRBV28 to TRBJ1-1; no clear D. CDR1 MDHEN and CDR2 SYDVKM come from the germline V gene. V was pared by 11 bases and J by 2 bases, with 12 bases between. The length of the CDR3 is 12 residues. The CDR3 region has the DNA TGTGCCGGCACGAATACTAACACTGAAGCTTTCTTT. Amino acids: CAGTNTNTEAFF.

A word on this clonotype: Given a much more abundant clone one base away, this may be a read error. The chain couples TRBV12-3 or TRBV12-4 to TRBJ2-7; 7 nucleotides align to TRBD2. CDR3 size: 16 residues. The CDR3 loop is CASSFEAGVPSYDQYF. In nucleotides, the CDR3 is TGTGCCAGCAGTTTTGAGGCGGGGGTGCCCTCCTACGACCAGTACTTC.

The CDR3 spells CAISRLFYEQYF. The DNA of the CDR3 is TGTGCCATCAGTCGGCTATTCTACGAGCAGTACTTC. The V call is TRBV10-3, the J call TRBJ2-7; D call uncertain. The germline V gene has CDR1 ENHRY and CDR2 SYGVKD. The CDR3 is made up of 12 amino acids. V gave up 5 bases and J gave up 3 bases, with 8 bases separating them.

There are many counts of this clonotype. The gene calls are TRBV2 and TRBJ2-7, with D perhaps given as TRBD1 or TRBD2 (5 bases each). The CDR3 sequence is 14 residues long. Trimming removed 0 bases from V and 2 bases from J, with 8 bases in between. Germline lookup yields CDR1 SNHLY and CDR2 FYNNEI. Here the CDR3 reads CASSEAGTPYEQYF. The CDR3 DNA follows: TGTGCCAGCAGTGAAGCGGGGACCCCCTACGAGCAGTACTTC.

The chain uses TRBV13 and TRBJ1-2, with 7 bases identical to TRBD1. This CDR3 contains 15 residues. Trimming cost V 4 bases and J 4 bases; bases outside gene matches: 9. In germline, CDR1 is PRHDT, CDR2 FYEKMQ (reference sequence). The CDR3, as DNA: TGTGCCAGCAGCTCAGGCAGGGGGAAGATCTATGGCTACACCTTC. Translated: CASSSGRGKIYGYTF. The whole variable domain, filled in from reference TRBV13 and TRBJ1-2, reads AAGVIQSPRHLIKEKRETATLKCYPIPRHDTVYWYQQGPGQDPQFLISFYEKMQSDKGSIPDRFSAQQFSDYHSELNMSSLELGDSALYFCASSSGRGKIYGYTFGSGTRLTVV.

Comment on this clonotype: A single base separates this from a much larger clone, so it may be a read error. The chain has TRBV7-2 and TRBJ2-5, with a weak D call TRBD1 (5 bases). The CDR3 totals 12 residues. Looked up from germline, CDR1 is SGHTA and CDR2 is FQGNSA. Trimming left V 4 bases short and J 5 bases short, with 8 bases between. CDR3 sequence: CASSYYRETQYF. CDR3 DNA sequence: TGTGCCAGCAGCTACTACAGGGAGACCCAGTACTTC.

V usage is TRBV13 and J usage is TRBJ2-7; 7 nucleotides align to TRBD1. J lost 1 base, V lost 5 bases, and 14 bases had no gene match. The CDR3 totals 17 residues. The germline V gene has CDR1 PRHDT and CDR2 FYEKMQ (reference sequence). The CDR3 here is CASSQVAGTAYSYEQYF. In nucleotides, the CDR3 is TGTGCCAGCAGCCAAGTTGCCGGGACAGCTTATTCCTACGAGCAGTACTTC.

This clonotype was observed a handful of times. The chain recombines TRBV12-3 or TRBV12-4 with TRBJ2-2, with D possibly TRBD2 on 6 matching bases. This CDR3 has 16 amino acids. V was cut by 3 bases and J by 6 bases, with 17 bases left in between. The CDR3 loop reads CASSLSGWRDAGELFF. Here the CDR3 DNA reads TGTGCCAGCAGTTTGAGTGGGTGGCGGGACGCCGGGGAGCTGTTTTTT.

As for this clonotype: Germline is not matched at one junction end, which may reflect a read error. The chain employs TRBV7-2 and TRBJ1-1, with D maybe TRBD1 (5 bases). CDR1 is SGHTA and CDR2 is FQGNSA in the germline V gene. The CDR3 runs 13 residues. The CDR3 region has the DNA TGTGTCAGCAGCCAAGGGGCTCGCACTGAAGCTTTCTTT. Protein: CVSSQGARTEAFF.